This entry describes one T cell receptor (beta chain). The antigen remains undetermined. The data derive from a study of post-analysis software for immune sequencing data. Study-wide results and limits: The study found TRBV5-6, TRBV5-1 and TRBV20-1 among several TRBV segments more frequent in patients than controls.

Carried by the TCR beta cDNA libraries were unique molecular identifiers. TCRdb reprocessed the PCR reads with MiXCR, giving one entry per CDR3 protein. Of 750,000 to 950,000 distinct CDR3 sequences detected, approximately 53% appear once; the ten largest clones hold approximately 4.5%. The CDR3 totals 14 residues. Between the trimmed V and J ends, which lost 4 bases and 3 bases, there was a span of 12 bases. J is TRBJ2-5 and V is TRBV12-3 or TRBV12-4, with a possible D match to TRBD2 (6 bases). The sequenced sample was blood. This clonotype was obtained from a girl aged 5-17 years with multiple sclerosis. The CDR3 here is CASSSWWGEETQYF. For the CDR3, the DNA is TGTGCCAGCAGTTCGTGGTGGGGGGAAGAGACCCAGTACTTC.